Listed below are T cell receptor beta chains from one sample, sequenced in a study of blood T cell repertoires in COVID-19. Assay: immunoSEQ multiplex PCR; the TCRdb copy retains only in-frame clones and omits some. The sample lists about 43,000 clones; about four fifths were seen once. Material: peripheral blood. Receptor source: a woman of 80 years or more with acute or convalescent COVID-19. Both conserved end residues are trimmed from each CDR3. Rows may omit the clone size; those that give it use once, few, many or a size class.

clone_size: NA
j_call: TRBJ1-6
v_call: TRBV6-5
cdr3_aa: ASSYSEGAGLTLH

clone_size: NA
j_call: TRBJ1-2
v_call: TRBV27
cdr3_aa: ASSMTGADYGYT

clone_size: NA
j_call: TRBJ1-2
v_call: TRBV6-2/TRBV6-3
cdr3_aa: ASSYSNGQRDGYT

clone_size: NA
j_call: TRBJ2-5
v_call: TRBV7-9
cdr3_aa: ASSFLEGTQY

clone_size: few
j_call: TRBJ2-1
v_call: TRBV5-4
cdr3_aa: ASSSGSGEPYNEQF

clone_size: NA
j_call: TRBJ2-5
v_call: TRBV29-1
cdr3_aa: SVKDRGETQY

clone_size: NA
j_call: TRBJ1-2
v_call: TRBV6-5
cdr3_aa: ASTLDRNYGYT

clone_size: NA
j_call: TRBJ1-1
v_call: TRBV5-1
cdr3_aa: ASSWGVDNTEAF

clone_size: NA
j_call: TRBJ2-3
v_call: TRBV28
cdr3_aa: ASSKGLAGGGDTQY

clone_size: NA
j_call: TRBJ2-7
v_call: TRBV11-3
cdr3_aa: ASSHSYEQY

clone_size: once
j_call: TRBJ2-2
v_call: TRBV7-8
cdr3_aa: ASSYRETVKNTGELF

clone_size: NA
j_call: TRBJ1-1
v_call: TRBV28
cdr3_aa: ASKVRSDYTEAF

clone_size: NA
j_call: TRBJ2-3
v_call: TRBV10-1
cdr3_aa: ASSVTGSDTQY

clone_size: NA
j_call: TRBJ1-2
v_call: TRBV9
cdr3_aa: ASSAGGSNYGYT

clone_size: NA
j_call: TRBJ1-4
v_call: TRBV19
cdr3_aa: ASSPRQGPEKLF

clone_size: once
j_call: TRBJ1-5
v_call: TRBV28
cdr3_aa: ASSRGTALNQPQH

clone_size: NA
j_call: TRBJ1-6
v_call: TRBV5-1
cdr3_aa: ASSLDGVVSPLH